This T cell receptor beta chain was profiled in a study of CD8 T cells in ankylosing spondylitis. The CDR3 runs to 16 residues. J lost 2 bases, V lost 1 base, and 8 bases had no gene match. CDR1 SGHRS and CDR2 YFSETQ come from the germline V gene. TCRdb re-called the 5' RACE reads through MiXCR, storing one row per CDR3 protein. The sample lists about 240,000 distinct CDR3 sequences, roughly 25% occurring once. The chain is built from TRBV5-1 and TRBJ2-7; 8 nucleotides align to TRBD1. The sequence came from a male donor with ankylosing spondylitis or in good health (not recorded which). The sample was blood, either unsorted or a sorted T cell fraction (not recorded which). The CDR3 DNA sequence: TGCGCCAGCAGCTTGAGCTTCGGGACAGGAGCCTACGAGCAGTACTTC. Encoded protein: CASSLSFGTGAYEQYF.